The following is a TCR beta chain sequence with its context. The data were obtained in a study of radiotherapy plus CTLA-4 blockade in lung cancer. V was clipped by 5 bases and J by 8 bases; unmatched bases: 4. Looked up from germline, CDR1 is KGHSH and CDR2 is LQKENI. The CDR3 length is 13 residues. Data came from immunoSEQ multiplex PCR; TCRdb stores just in-frame clones and leaves some out. Counted here are 53,000 or so clones, approximately 86% occurring once; the ten biggest clones make up less than 20%. Source: peripheral blood, taken from a patient treated with radiotherapy plus ipilimumab. This sequence originates from a human donor with non-small cell lung cancer that progressed on radiotherapy plus ipilimumab. Some clones in this sample may be carry-over from other donors' samples. This chain links TRBV18 with TRBJ2-1, with TRBD1 matching 9 bases. In DNA, the CDR3 is TGTGCCAGCTCAAATACAGGGGGCGATGAGCAGTTCTTC. It is translated as CASSNTGGDEQFF.